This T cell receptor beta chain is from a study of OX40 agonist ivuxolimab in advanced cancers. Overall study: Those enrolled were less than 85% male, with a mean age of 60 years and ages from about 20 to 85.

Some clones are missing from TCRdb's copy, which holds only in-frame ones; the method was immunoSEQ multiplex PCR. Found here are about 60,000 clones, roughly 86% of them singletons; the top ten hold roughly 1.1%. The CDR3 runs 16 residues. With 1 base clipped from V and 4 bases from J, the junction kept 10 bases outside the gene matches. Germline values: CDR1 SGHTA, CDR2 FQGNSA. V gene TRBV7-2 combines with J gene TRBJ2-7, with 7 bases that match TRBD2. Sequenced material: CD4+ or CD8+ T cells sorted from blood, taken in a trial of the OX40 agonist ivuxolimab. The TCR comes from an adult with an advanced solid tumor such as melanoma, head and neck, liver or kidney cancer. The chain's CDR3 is CASSLGRTSRGYEQYF. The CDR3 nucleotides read TGTGCCAGCAGCTTAGGCCGGACTAGTCGGGGTTACGAGCAGTACTTC.